A selection of T cell receptor beta chains follows, all from one sample in a study of Tregs in tolerant kidney transplant recipients. The data were produced by immunoSEQ multiplex PCR, yet TCRdb's version contains in-frame clones alone and is incomplete. The sample lists about 77,000 clones; under 98% were seen once. Here the sequenced sample was CD4+ T cells from blood, taken before the transplant. Receptors originate from a human donor who received a combined kidney and bone marrow transplant. The CDR3 runs from the conserved cysteine through the conserved F or W. A D gene is named only where the DNA matches it firmly. Some rows have no size entry. The others give once, few or many, or a class for an expanded clone.

J,D,size,V,CDR3,DNA
TRBJ2-7,NA,NA,TRBV11-3,CASSFGGDLNEQYF,TGTGCCAGCAGCTTCGGAGGGGATCTCAACGAGCAGTACTTC
TRBJ1-4,TRBD1,NA,TRBV27,CASSLNRGMYEKLFF,TGTGCCAGCAGTCTCAACAGGGGAATGTATGAAAAACTGTTTTTT
TRBJ2-2,TRBD1,NA,TRBV4-1,CASSQVGGRAGTGELFF,TGCGCCAGCAGCCAAGTAGGGGGCAGAGCTGGCACCGGGGAGCTGTTTTTT
TRBJ2-1,NA,NA,TRBV10-1,CASRVRLPSYNEQFF,TGCGCCAGCAGAGTTAGACTGCCTTCCTACAATGAGCAGTTCTTC
TRBJ2-7,NA,NA,TRBV27,CASSSWAGYEQYF,TGTGCCAGCAGTTCCTGGGCCGGCTACGAGCAGTACTTC
TRBJ2-2,TRBD2,NA,TRBV5-3,CARTGTSGDTGELFF,TGTGCCAGGACAGGGACTAGCGGAGACACCGGGGAGCTGTTTTTT
TRBJ2-7,TRBD2,NA,TRBV11-1,CASSRGLAREQYF,TGTGCCAGCAGCCGCGGACTAGCGAGGGAGCAGTACTTC
TRBJ2-1,TRBD2,NA,TRBV11-3,CASSLGGREVSEQFF,TGTGCCAGCAGCTTAGGGGGGCGGGAGGTCAGTGAGCAGTTCTTC
TRBJ2-3,NA,NA,TRBV4-3,CASSQDYGGWRTDTQYF,TGCGCCAGCAGCCAAGATTATGGGGGGTGGAGGACAGATACGCAGTATTTT
TRBJ1-1,NA,few,TRBV7-6,CASSLGQGWDTEAFF,TGTGCCAGCAGCTTAGGTCAGGGGTGGGACACTGAAGCTTTCTTT
TRBJ2-1,NA,NA,TRBV11-2,CASSLDLANEQFF,TGTGCCAGCAGCTTAGATCTAGCTAATGAGCAGTTCTTC
TRBJ2-3,NA,NA,TRBV11-3,CASSLEGVGTDTQYF,TGTGCCAGCAGCTTAGAGGGCGTCGGTACAGATACGCAGTATTTT
TRBJ1-5,NA,NA,TRBV1,CTSSPGLPDQPQHF,TGCACCAGCAGCCCGGGTCTTCCTGATCAGCCCCAGCATTTT
TRBJ2-1,NA,NA,TRBV11-3,CASSLQDFYNEQFF,TGTGCCAGCAGCCTCCAGGACTTTTACAATGAGCAGTTCTTC
TRBJ2-7,TRBD2,once,TRBV13,CASSGSGGSSYEQYF,TGTGCCAGCAGCGGTAGCGGCGGGAGCTCCTACGAGCAGTACTTC
TRBJ1-2,NA,once,TRBV9,CASSATGTYGYTF,TGTGCCAGCAGCGCTACAGGGACCTATGGCTACACCTTC
TRBJ2-7,NA,NA,TRBV7-2,CASSLVGAGTYEQYF,TGTGCCAGCAGCTTAGTAGGGGCGGGGACCTACGAGCAGTACTTC
TRBJ2-1,NA,NA,TRBV4-2,CASSRDFNNEQFF,TGTGCCAGCAGTCGGGACTTTAACAATGAGCAGTTCTTC
TRBJ2-3,TRBD2,NA,TRBV7-9,CASSFLAGGITDTQYF,TGTGCCAGCAGCTTCCTAGCGGGGGGAATCACAGATACGCAGTATTTT
TRBJ2-3,TRBD2,NA,TRBV4-1,CASSQVQLAGGPTQYF,TGCGCCAGCAGCCAAGTTCAACTAGCGGGAGGACCTACGCAGTATTTT
TRBJ2-7,NA,once,TRBV30,CAWSQARYEQYF,TGTGCCTGGAGCCAAGCTCGGTACGAGCAGTACTTC
TRBJ2-1,NA,NA,TRBV9,CASSVRAHVDEQFF,TGTGCCAGCAGCGTGAGGGCTCACGTCGATGAGCAGTTCTTC
TRBJ2-2,NA,NA,TRBV12-5,CASGLIGGTGELFF,TGTGCTAGTGGTTTAATCGGGGGTACCGGGGAGCTGTTTTTT
TRBJ2-5,NA,NA,TRBV6-1,CASSVQSGETQYF,TGTGCCAGCAGTGTGCAAAGCGGGGAGACCCAGTACTTC
TRBJ2-1,NA,NA,TRBV7-3,CASSLRLETSNEQFF,TGTGCCAGCAGCTTACGGTTAGAGACTAGCAATGAGCAGTTCTTC